Listed here are 14 T cell receptor beta chains from one sample, sequenced in a study of patients and donors after allogeneic stem cell transplantation. From the RT-PCR reads, TCRdb called clonotypes with MiXCR, one entry per CDR3 protein. Of some 30,000 distinct CDR3 sequences detected, less than 45% appear once; the ten largest clones hold over 60%. Material: blood, either unsorted or a sorted T cell fraction (not recorded which). The receptor set was obtained from a human donor who was either an allogeneic HSCT recipient or a stem cell or donor lymphocyte infusion donor (not recorded which). It is not recorded whose cells these are; they may come from a transplant donor.

J is TRBJ1-2 and V is TRBV19; a possible D gene is TRBD1 (6 bases). The CDR3 loop spans 16 amino acids. The germline V and J ends were trimmed by 4 bases and 0 bases, with 15 bases remaining between them. Per the germline V gene, CDR1 is LNHDA and CDR2 is SQIVND (reference sequence). CDR3 nucleotide sequence: TGTGCCAGTAGTAGACCTCCGGGACAAACTAACTATGGCTACACCTTC. Translated: CASSRPPGQTNYGYTF.

This clonotype was counted between two and nine times. J is TRBJ1-5 and V is TRBV10-3, with TRBD1 matching 8 bases. Looked up from germline, CDR1 is ENHRY and CDR2 is SYGVKD. CDR3 length equals 15 residues. V lost 4 bases to trimming and J lost 4 bases; unmatched junction nucleotides: 6. CDR3 loop: CAISVGTGTNQPQHF. CDR3 bases: TGTGCCATCAGTGTCGGGACAGGTACAAATCAGCCCCAGCATTTT.

This chain links TRBV20-1 with TRBJ2-3; unclear D gene. Looked up from germline, CDR1 is DFQATT and CDR2 is SNEGSKA (reference sequence). V was shortened by 3 bases and J by 2 bases, with 6 bases between the two germline ends. The CDR3 spans 12 residues. DNA of the CDR3: TGCAGTGCTAGTGGGGACACAGATACGCAGTATTTT. The encoded protein is CSASGDTDTQYF.

The DNA of the CDR3 is TGTGCCAGCAGGGCTAGCGCCTGGAAAGCGCAGACCCAGTACTTC. It specifies CASRASAWKAQTQYF. The V and J genes are TRBV6-6 and TRBJ2-5; the D gene is possibly TRBD2 (6 bases). V was clipped by 6 bases and J by 6 bases, with 20 bases between them. The CDR3 is 15 residues long. CDR1 and CDR2 from the germline V gene are MNHNY and SVGAGI (reference sequence).

The chain carries TRBV6-5 and TRBJ2-6; D call uncertain. Trimming pared 2 bases from V and 4 bases from J, leaving 0 bases between. This CDR3 is built from 12 residues. Germline CDR1 MNHEY, CDR2 SVGAGI. CDR3 nucleotides: TGTGCCAGCAGTTACGGGGCCAACGTCCTGACTTTC. Protein product: CASSYGANVLTF.

This clonotype occurred a few times. This chain links TRBV7-9 with TRBJ1-2, with TRBD1 matching 7 bases. With V trimmed by 1 base and J by 0 bases, 2 bases remained unmatched. Germline CDR1 is SEHNR and CDR2 is FQNEAQ (reference sequence). The CDR3 extends over 15 amino acids. The CDR3 DNA follows: TGTGCCAGCAGCTTAGGCCAGGGGGCTAACTATGGCTACACCTTC. This sequence encodes CASSLGQGANYGYTF.

This clonotype was seen more than once but under ten times. The chain combines TRBV3-1 with TRBJ2-3; unclear D gene. Germline CDR1 and CDR2: LGHDT and YNNKEL (reference sequence). The CDR3 has 13 amino acids. The V and J ends lost 2 bases and 4 bases respectively, with 7 bases between them. The CDR3 DNA follows: TGTGCCAGCAGCCAAAGTGGCCCAGATACGCAGTATTTT. This translates into CASSQSGPDTQYF.

The chain recombines TRBV9 with TRBJ2-7, with D hard to call. The CDR3 spans 16 residues. Trimming cost V 0 bases and J 3 bases, with 16 bases left between them. Germline lookup yields CDR1 SGDLS and CDR2 YYNGEE. As DNA, the CDR3 is TGTGCCAGCAGCGTAGCCCCCTTCCCTGGGAACTACGAGCAGTACTTC. This translates into CASSVAPFPGNYEQYF.

The table lists this clonotype with a few counts. The chain links TRBV19 to TRBJ2-7; D gene unclear. This CDR3 spans 15 amino acids. CDR1 LNHDA and CDR2 SQIVND come from the germline V gene (reference sequence). With 3 bases removed from V and 3 bases from J, the gap between germline ends came to 15 bases. The CDR3 region is CASSIEARRRYEQYV. The CDR3 bases are TGTGCCAGTAGTATCGAGGCGAGAAGGCGCTACGAGCAGTACGTC.

This clonotype was detected only once. The chain employs TRBV5-6 and TRBJ2-5; D unresolved. With 1 base removed from V and 2 bases from J, the gap between germline ends came to 6 bases. CDR1 and CDR2 (germline): SGHDT, YYEEEE. CDR3 size: 13 residues. The CDR3 here is CASSLLVQETQYF. The CDR3 DNA follows: TGTGCCAGCAGCTTGCTCGTACAAGAGACCCAGTACTTC.

This rearrangement joins TRBV3-1 to TRBJ2-4; D gene unclear. The V and J ends lost 1 base and 6 bases respectively, with 4 bases between them. The CDR3 sequence is 12 residues long. Looked up from germline, CDR1 is LGHDT and CDR2 is YNNKEL (reference sequence). The CDR3 is CASSQGANIQYF. As DNA, the CDR3 is TGTGCCAGCAGCCAAGGAGCAAACATTCAGTACTTC.

This clonotype was detected only a few times. This chain connects TRBV4-3 to TRBJ1-6; D not certain. This CDR3 is 13 amino acids long. The germline V gene encodes CDR1 LGHNA and CDR2 YSLEER. V dropped 0 bases and J dropped 11 bases, with 8 bases sitting between them. CDR3 sequence: CASSQDLGPPLHF. The CDR3 region has the DNA TGCGCCAGCAGCCAAGATTTGGGTCCACCCCTCCACTTT.

The chain combines TRBV24-1 with TRBJ1-5; D is possibly TRBD1 (6 bases). The V and J ends lost 5 bases and 2 bases respectively, with 21 bases between them. Germline V gene sequence: CDR1 KGHDR, CDR2 SFDVKD. The CDR3 extends over 18 amino acids. The CDR3 sequence is CATSVAGEREFCNQPQHF. The CDR3 coding sequence is TGTGCCACCAGTGTGGCAGGGGAAAGAGAATTCTGCAATCAGCCCCAGCATTTT.

The rearrangement joins TRBV6-5 to TRBJ2-3; 9 bases are shared with TRBD1. The CDR3 sequence is 14 residues long. V dropped 4 bases and J dropped 5; count of bases not matched to a gene: 4. The germline gives CDR1 MNHEY, CDR2 SVGAGI. The CDR3, as DNA: TGTGCCAGCAGTTTCCGACAGGGGGGAGATACGCAGTATTTT. Translation gives CASSFRQGGDTQYF.